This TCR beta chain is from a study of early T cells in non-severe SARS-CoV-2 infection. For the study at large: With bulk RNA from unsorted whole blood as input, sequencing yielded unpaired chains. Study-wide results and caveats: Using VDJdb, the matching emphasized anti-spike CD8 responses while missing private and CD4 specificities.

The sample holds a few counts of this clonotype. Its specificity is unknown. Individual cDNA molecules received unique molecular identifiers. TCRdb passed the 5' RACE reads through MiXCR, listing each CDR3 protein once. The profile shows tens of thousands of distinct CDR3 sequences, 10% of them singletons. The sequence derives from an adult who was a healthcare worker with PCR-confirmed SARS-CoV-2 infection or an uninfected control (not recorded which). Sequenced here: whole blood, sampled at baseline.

CDR3 in DNA: TGCGCCAGCAGTCTCACGGCGGCCGCGTTCTACGAGCAGTACTTC. Translating it yields CASSLTAAAFYEQYF. V is TRBV4-1 and J is TRBJ2-7; D unclear. The CDR3 runs to 15 residues. The V and J ends lost 6 bases and 3 bases respectively, with 18 bases between them. Germline V gene data show CDR1 as MGHRA and CDR2 as YSYEKL.